This T cell receptor beta chain was observed in a study of blood T cell repertoires in COVID-19. Turning to the study itself: Sites across the United States, Italy and Spain contributed samples from acute and convalescent COVID-19.

In assigning cohorts, the study relied on participant-reported clinical history. The CDR3 spans 12 residues. Deletions cut 4 bases from V and 4 bases from J, with 8 bases between. Germline CDR1 is MNHEY and CDR2 is SMNVEV (reference sequence). Original processing notes: From reference gene primer amplification, estimates of nucleated cell counts were derived. The method was immunoSEQ multiplex PCR; TCRdb's version includes in-frame clones alone and lacks a portion of them. The D gene and trimming were derived from the DNA, and the V and J assignments and clone size from that table. The sample gives about 130,000 clones, approximately 86% of which show up once; 2% to 2.5% is in the top ten.

The chain is built from TRBV27 and TRBJ2-7; D is perhaps TRBD1 (6 bases). This sequence was found in a woman aged 45-65 years who had recovered from COVID-19. Sequenced sample: PBMCs or T cells enriched from blood (not recorded which). CDR3 loop: CASSSGVYEQYF. CDR3 coding DNA: TGTGCCAGCAGTTCAGGGGTATACGAGCAGTACTTC.